Following are 21 T cell receptor beta chains from one sample sequenced in a study of T cells in Graves' hyperthyroidism and ophthalmopathy. The CDR3 regions of TCR beta were amplified from RNA transcripts. TCR CDR3 underwent first-round RT-PCR with the HTBI primer set. One entry per CDR3 protein results from TCRdb running MiXCR on the multiplex PCR reads. The sample includes roughly 100,000 distinct CDR3 sequences, about half of them seen just once. The sample taken for sequencing was blood. The receptors come from a woman in her thirties or forties with Graves' hyperthyroidism.

This clonotype was found many times. The genes are TRBV7-2 and TRBJ2-3, with 8 bases identical to TRBD2. Germline assignment: CDR1 SGHTA and CDR2 FQGNSA. The CDR3 spans 15 residues. V was clipped by 1 base and J by 1 base; unmatched bases: 1. For the CDR3, the DNA is TGTGCCAGCAGCTTAGGGCGGGGGGGCACAGATACGCAGTATTTT. Protein product: CASSLGRGGTDTQYF.

This clonotype was counted ten times or more. CDR3 loop: CASSQEDRDAYGYTF. CDR3 coding DNA: TGCGCCAGCAGCCAAGAGGACAGGGATGCCTATGGCTACACCTTC. The chain combines TRBV4-1 with TRBJ1-2, with 8 positions matching TRBD1. The junction had 4 bases not matched to a gene; V was cut back by 0 bases and J by 4 bases. The CDR3 has 15 amino acids. CDR1 and CDR2 from the germline V gene are MGHRA and YSYEKL.

As concerns this clonotype: Its ends do not fully match the called genes, so a read error is possible. V usage is TRBV7-6 and J usage is TRBJ2-5; TRBD2 aligns across 9 bases. Germline V gene sequence: CDR1 SGHVS, CDR2 FNYEAQ. The CDR3 consists of 14 residues. CDR3 sequence (DNA): TGCGCCAGCAGCTTCGGGACTAGCCTAGAGACCCAGTACTTC. Its protein product is CASSFGTSLETQYF.

This clonotype was seen repeatedly, ten times or more. The chain combines TRBV20-1 with TRBJ1-1; unclear D gene. The germline V and J ends were trimmed by 6 bases and 6 bases, with 17 bases remaining between them. Germline V gives CDR1 DFQATT, CDR2 SNEGSKA (reference sequence). The CDR3 runs to 13 residues. CDR3 sequence reads: CSASMASRPEAFF. The DNA for the CDR3 is TGCAGTGCGAGTATGGCCAGTAGACCTGAAGCTTTCTTT.

V and J are TRBV7-4 and TRBJ1-5; D gene unclear. V was pared by 5 bases and J by 2 bases, with 16 bases between. CDR3 length equals 16 residues. The germline V gene encodes CDR1 SGHVT and CDR2 SQSDAQ. Here the CDR3 reads CASSVGLNSGNQPQHF. CDR3 DNA: TGTGCCAGCAGCGTAGGCCTGAACTCTGGCAATCAGCCCCAGCATTTT.

There are many counts of this clonotype. The chain has TRBV20-1 and TRBJ2-5; 8 nucleotides match TRBD2. V lost 4 bases to trimming and J lost 3 bases; unmatched junction nucleotides: 4. The CDR3 sequence is 13 residues long. Germline V gene sequence: CDR1 DFQATT, CDR2 SNEGSKA (reference sequence). The CDR3 loop is CSATSLAEETQYF. For the CDR3, the DNA is TGCAGTGCTACTTCACTAGCGGAAGAGACCCAGTACTTC.

In its sample, this clonotype was seen many times. The V gene is TRBV9, the J gene TRBJ1-2; no reliable D call. The ends were cut back, 3 bases at V and 3 bases at J, with 9 bases in the middle. CDR3 length: 13 residues. The germline V gene has CDR1 SGDLS and CDR2 YYNGEE. The CDR3 region is CASSGGGDYGYTF. The CDR3 nucleotides are TGTGCCAGCAGCGGCGGTGGTGACTATGGCTACACCTTC. Together with reference TRBV9 and TRBJ1-2, the CDR3 gives the full variable domain: DSGVTQTPKHLITATGQRVTLRCSPRSGDLSVYWYQQSLDQGLQFLIQYYNGEERAKGNILERFSAQQFPDLHSELNLSSLELGDSALYFCASSGGGDYGYTFGSGTRLTVV.

This clonotype showed up just once. The genes are TRBV14 and TRBJ1-2, with D unclear. Per germline, CDR1 SGHDN and CDR2 FVKESK. Trimming removed 4 bases from V and 4 bases from J, with 1 base in between. This CDR3 contains 10 residues. The DNA of the CDR3 is TGTGCCAGCAGCCTCTATGGCTACACCTTC. Translating it yields CASSLYGYTF.

CDR3 coding DNA: TGTGCCAGCGGAATAGCGGGAGGGCCCGAGACCCAGTACTTC. Residues: CASGIAGGPETQYF. The rearrangement joins TRBV7-2 to TRBJ2-5, with 11 bases matching TRBD2. Germline CDR1 reads SGHTA; CDR2 reads FQGNSA. V lost 8 bases and J lost 5; bases outside the gene matches: 7. This CDR3 spans 14 amino acids. The entire variable domain, with the rest obtained from reference TRBV7-2 and TRBJ2-5, is as follows: GAGVSQSPSNKVTEKGKDVELRCDPISGHTALYWYRQSLGQGLEFLIYFQGNSAPDKSGLPSDRFSAERTGGSVSTLTIQRTQQEDSAVYLCASGIAGGPETQYFGPGTRLLVL.

Ten or more counts support this clonotype. One end of the junction fails to match germline, which may point to a read error. The genes are TRBV7-2 and TRBJ1-1; maybe TRBD1 (5 bases). In germline, CDR1 is SGHTA, CDR2 FQGNSA. CDR3 length: 15 residues. The CDR3 is CASSRLNGQNTEAFF. The CDR3 nucleotides are TGCGCCAGCAGCCGCCTCAACGGACAAAACACTGAAGCTTTCTTT. Full variable domain (missing parts from reference TRBV7-2 and TRBJ1-1): GAGVSQSPSNKVTEKGKDVELRCDPISGHTALYWYRQSLGQGLEFLIYFQGNSAPDKSGLPSDRFSAERTGGSVSTLTIQRTQQEDSAVYLCASSRLNGQNTEAFFGQGTRLTVV.

This clonotype was counted ten times or more. V is TRBV2 and J is TRBJ1-1; D unresolved. This CDR3 is built from 14 residues. Deletions cut 3 bases from V and 2 bases from J, with 10 bases between. CDR1 SNHLY and CDR2 FYNNEI come from the germline V gene. CDR3 nucleotide sequence: TGTGCCAGCAGTGAGGAAGTTTTTAACACTGAAGCTTTCTTT. Its translation: CASSEEVFNTEAFF. Full variable domain (outside the CDR3, taken from reference TRBV2 and TRBJ1-1): EPEVTQTPSHQVTQMGQEVILRCVPISNHLYFYWYRQILGQKVEFLVSFYNNEISEKSEIFDDQFSVERPDGSNFTLKIRSTKLEDSAMYFCASSEEVFNTEAFFGQGTRLTVV.

This chain joins TRBV19 and TRBJ1-5, with 7 bases fitting TRBD1. The CDR3 sequence is 13 residues long. The V and J ends lost 9 bases and 4 bases, in that order; junction bases with no gene match: 6. Germline V gene lookup returns CDR1 LNHDA and CDR2 SQIVND (reference sequence). The CDR3 DNA sequence: TGTGCCAGCGGGACAGCCTTTAATCAGCCCCAGCATTTT. It specifies CASGTAFNQPQHF.

As concerns this clonotype: A much larger clone is a single base away; this may be a read error. The chain combines TRBV5-1 with TRBJ2-2; D is possibly TRBD2 (5 bases). The CDR3 sequence is 13 residues long. Germline V gene data show CDR1 as SGHRS and CDR2 as YFSETQ. The CDR3 region is CASSWFNTGELLF. CDR3 bases: TGCGCCAGCAGTTGGTTCAACACCGGGGAGCTGCTTTTT.

This clonotype was counted only a few times. This chain uses TRBV20-1 with TRBJ2-2, with 10 bases identical to TRBD1. The CDR3 extends over 14 amino acids. The germline gives CDR1 DFQATT, CDR2 SNEGSKA (reference sequence). V shed 6 bases, J shed 4 bases, and the junction held 5 bases outside the gene matches. Here the CDR3 reads CSARGQGITGELFF. The CDR3 nucleotides are TGCAGTGCCCGGGGACAGGGGATCACCGGGGAGCTGTTTTTT.

This clonotype appeared a single time. It may be a read error: a sequence one base away is much more abundant. The chain uses TRBV7-2 and TRBJ2-3; unclear D gene. From germline, CDR1 is SGHTA and CDR2 FQGNSA. There are 13 residues in the CDR3. Trimming took 8 bases from V and 2 from J, leaving 11 bases between them. This chain's CDR3 is CTSLQLFTDTQYF. Here the CDR3 DNA reads TGTACCAGCTTACAACTTTTCACAGATACGCAGTATTTT.

Comment on this clonotype: An end of the junction differs from the germline gene, which may be a read error. V gene TRBV15 combines with J gene TRBJ1-4; perhaps TRBD1 as D (6 bases). The germline V gene encodes CDR1 LNHNV and CDR2 YYDKDF (reference sequence). The CDR3 covers 16 residues. CDR3 in DNA: TGTGCCACCAGCAGAGATCCGGGGGGCCTTAATGAAAAACTGTTCTTT. The encoded protein is CATSRDPGGLNEKLFF.

The CDR3 bases are TGTGCCAGCAGCTTAGGGGCATCGCTGTTTTTT. Its translation: CASSLGASLFF. The chain joins TRBV7-2 to TRBJ1-4; D gene unclear. Germline lookup yields CDR1 SGHTA and CDR2 FQGNSA. V was clipped by 1 base and J by 14 bases, with 8 bases between them. The length of the CDR3 is 11 residues. Variable domain in full (rest from reference TRBV7-2 and TRBJ1-4): GAGVSQSPSNKVTEKGKDVELRCDPISGHTALYWYRQSLGQGLEFLIYFQGNSAPDKSGLPSDRFSAERTGGSVSTLTIQRTQQEDSAVYLCASSLGASLFFGSGTQLSVL.

This clonotype was seen a single time. As the CDR3 is not closed by the conserved phenylalanine or tryptophan, this likely results from a read error. V usage is TRBV7-3 and J usage is TRBJ2-7, with a weak D call TRBD1 (6 bases). The CDR3 is 12 amino acids. Trimming took off 4 bases at V and 5 bases at J, with 9 bases between the two ends. The germline V gene encodes CDR1 SGHTA and CDR2 FQGTGA. The CDR3 DNA reads TGTGCCAGCAGCTCCAGGGACAACGAGCAGTACTCC. Its protein is CASSSRDNEQYS.

This clonotype was detected many times. The chain couples TRBV28 to TRBJ2-5; 8 nucleotides match TRBD1. V lost 5 bases to trimming and J lost 9 bases; unmatched junction nucleotides: 11. This CDR3 spans 14 amino acids. The germline V gene has CDR1 MDHEN and CDR2 SYDVKM. CDR3 bases: TGTGCCAGCAGTCGAGGACAGGGTGAGAGGTCCCAGTACTTC. Translating it yields CASSRGQGERSQYF. Combining the CDR3 with reference TRBV28 and TRBJ2-5 gives the whole variable domain DVKVTQSSRYLVKRTGEKVFLECVQDMDHENMFWYRQDPGLGLRLIYFSYDVKMKEKGDIPEGYSVSREKKERFSLILESASTNQTSMYLCASSRGQGERSQYFGPGTRLLVL.

The genes are TRBV28 and TRBJ1-4, with D perhaps matching TRBD1 (6 bases). The CDR3 is 16 residues long. Trimming pared 4 bases from V and 2 bases from J, leaving 14 bases between. The V gene's germline CDR1 is MDHEN and CDR2 SYDVKM. The DNA of the CDR3 is TGTGCCAGCAGTTCATTTGCAGGGGTTACTAATGAAAAACTGTTTTTT. It translates to CASSSFAGVTNEKLFF.

The genes are TRBV29-1 and TRBJ1-4; 10 bases map to TRBD1. After removal of 7 bases from V and 6 bases from J, the junction contained 8 bases not matched to a gene. The CDR3 consists of 14 residues. In germline, CDR1 is SQVTM, CDR2 ANQGSEA. This chain's CDR3 is CSGGQGIDYEKLFF. For the CDR3, the DNA is TGCAGCGGGGGACAGGGGATCGACTATGAAAAACTGTTTTTT.